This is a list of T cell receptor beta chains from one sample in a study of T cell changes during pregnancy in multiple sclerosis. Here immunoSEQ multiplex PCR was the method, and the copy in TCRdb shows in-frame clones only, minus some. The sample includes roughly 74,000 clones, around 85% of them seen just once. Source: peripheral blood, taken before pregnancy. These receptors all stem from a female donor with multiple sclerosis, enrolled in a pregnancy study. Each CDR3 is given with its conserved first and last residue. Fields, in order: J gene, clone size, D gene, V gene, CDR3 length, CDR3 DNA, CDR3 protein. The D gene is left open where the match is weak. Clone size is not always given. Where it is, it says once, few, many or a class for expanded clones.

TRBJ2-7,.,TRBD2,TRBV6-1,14,TGTGCCAGCAGTGGTAGCGGGGAGTACTACGAGCAGTACTTC,CASSGSGEYYEQYF
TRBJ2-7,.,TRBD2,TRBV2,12,TGTGCCAGCATTGGGAGGGCCTACGAGCAGTACTTC,CASIGRAYEQYF
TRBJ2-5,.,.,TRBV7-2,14,TGTGCCAGCAGCTTAGGGGTGGGAGAAGAGACCCAGTACTTC,CASSLGVGEETQYF
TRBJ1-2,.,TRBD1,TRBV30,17,TGTGCCTGGAGTGTAGGGACCGGGGACAGGGGACAACATGGCTACACCTTC,CAWSVGTGDRGQHGYTF
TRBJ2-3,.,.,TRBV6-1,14,TGTGCCAGCAGTCCGGACTACCGAGGAGATACGCAGTATTTT,CASSPDYRGDTQYF
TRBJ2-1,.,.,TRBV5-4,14,TGTGCCAGCAGCTTGATGAGCGGAGACAATGAGCAGTTCTTC,CASSLMSGDNEQFF
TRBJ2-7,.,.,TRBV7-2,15,TGTGCCAGCAGCTTAGCAGCAGAGACAGGATACGAGCAGTACTTC,CASSLAAETGYEQYF
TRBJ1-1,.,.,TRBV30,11,TGTGCCTGGAACGGGGGTGGTGAAGCTTTCTTT,CAWNGGGEAFF
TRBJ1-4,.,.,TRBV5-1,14,TGCGCCAGCAGCCCCGGTGGGCCCCGGGAAAAACTGTTTTTT,CASSPGGPREKLFF
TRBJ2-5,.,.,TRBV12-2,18,TGTGCAAGTCGCGTCCCGGGACTAGCGGGCGGGTGCCAAGAGACCCAGTACTTC,CASRVPGLAGGCQETQYF
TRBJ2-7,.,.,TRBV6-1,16,TGTGCCAGCAGTGAAAGCATGGGACTCGAAACCTACGAGCAGTACTTC,CASSESMGLETYEQYF
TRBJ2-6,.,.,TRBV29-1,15,TGCAGCGTTGAGGTCGCAGCGCAAGGGGCCAACGTCCTGACTTTC,CSVEVAAQGANVLTF
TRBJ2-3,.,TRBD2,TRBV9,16,TGTGCCAGCAGCGTTACTAGCGGGGGGTTTACAGATACGCAGTATTTT,CASSVTSGGFTDTQYF
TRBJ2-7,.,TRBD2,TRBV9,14,TGTGCCAGCAGCGTCGCAACTAGCGGTTACGAGCAGTACTTC,CASSVATSGYEQYF
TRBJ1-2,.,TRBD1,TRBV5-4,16,TGTGCCAGCAGCCCCCGGACAGGTCCCTCTAACTATGGCTACACCTTC,CASSPRTGPSNYGYTF
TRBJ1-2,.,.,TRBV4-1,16,TGCGCCAGCAGCCAAGATTATGCCAGCGCTTACTATGGCTACACCTTC,CASSQDYASAYYGYTF
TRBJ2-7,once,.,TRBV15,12,TGTGCCACCAGCGGACTATCCGTCGAGCAGTACTTC,CATSGLSVEQYF
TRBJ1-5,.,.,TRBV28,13,TGTGCCAGCAGTGAGGCGACTAATCAGCCCCAGCATTTT,CASSEATNQPQHF
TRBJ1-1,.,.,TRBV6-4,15,TGTGCCAGCAGTGTAGGGGCAGGATTGAACACTGAAGCTTTCTTT,CASSVGAGLNTEAFF
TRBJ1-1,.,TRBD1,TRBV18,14,TGTGCCAGCTCAGGGGACAGGGGGAACACTGAAGCTTTCTTT,CASSGDRGNTEAFF
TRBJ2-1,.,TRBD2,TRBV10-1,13,TGCGCCAGCGGTAGCGGGGGGGTATTGGGGCAGTTCTTC,CASGSGGVLGQFF
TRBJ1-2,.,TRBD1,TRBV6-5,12,TGTGCCAGCAGATGGGGACAGGGTGGCTACACCTTC,CASRWGQGGYTF
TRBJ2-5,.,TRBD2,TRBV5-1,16,TGCGCCAGCAGCTTGGAGGGTAGCGGGATATCAGAGACCCAGTACTTC,CASSLEGSGISETQYF
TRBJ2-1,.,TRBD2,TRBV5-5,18,TGTGCCAGCAGCGTAGGCCAGGGACTAGCGGACTCCTACAATGAGCAGTTCTTC,CASSVGQGLADSYNEQFF
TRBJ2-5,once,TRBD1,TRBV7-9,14,TGTGCCAGCAGCTACGACAGGGTCCAAGAGACCCAGTACTTC,CASSYDRVQETQYF
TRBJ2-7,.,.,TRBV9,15,TGTGCCAGCAGCTACAGGGGGGGGCTAGCCTACGAGCAGTACTTC,CASSYRGGLAYEQYF
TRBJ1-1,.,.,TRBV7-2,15,TGTGCCAGCAGCTTGGCGCAGGTAAAGAACACTGAAGCTTTCTTT,CASSLAQVKNTEAFF
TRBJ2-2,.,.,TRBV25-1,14,TGTGCCAGCAGTTTCGCGGTAGCGTCCGGGGAGCTGTTTTTT,CASSFAVASGELFF
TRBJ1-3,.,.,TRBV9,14,TGTGCCAGCGGTCGTACAGTCTCTGGAAACACCATATATTTT,CASGRTVSGNTIYF
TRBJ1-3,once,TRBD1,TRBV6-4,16,TGTGCCAGCAACGCGGGACAGGGAGTCTCTGGAAACACCATATATTTT,CASNAGQGVSGNTIYF
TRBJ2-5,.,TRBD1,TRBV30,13,TGTGCCTGCCCGGGACAGGGGGGGGAGACCCAGTACTTC,CACPGQGGETQYF
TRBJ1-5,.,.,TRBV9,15,TGTGCCAGCAGCGACAGTCCTGGGAGGGGTCAGCCCCAGCATTTT,CASSDSPGRGQPQHF
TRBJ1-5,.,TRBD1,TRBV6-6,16,TGTGCCAGCAGTTCTTGGGACAGGGGTGAAACTCAGCCCCAGCATTTT,CASSSWDRGETQPQHF
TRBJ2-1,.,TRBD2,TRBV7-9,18,TGTGCCAGCAGCTTAGCGTTTGGTGGGCTAGCGGGAGACAATGAGCAGTTCTTC,CASSLAFGGLAGDNEQFF
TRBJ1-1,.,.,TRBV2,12,TGTGCCAGCAGGCCCAGGGACACTGAAGCTTTCTTT,CASRPRDTEAFF
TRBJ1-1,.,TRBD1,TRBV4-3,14,TGCGCCAGCAGCGCCCGACAGGGCGACACTGAAGCTTTCTTT,CASSARQGDTEAFF
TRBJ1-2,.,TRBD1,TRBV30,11,TGTGCCTCGATCAGGGGGAATGGCTACACCTTC,CASIRGNGYTF
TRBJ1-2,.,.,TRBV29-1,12,TGCAGCGTTTTCGGGTCTAACTATGGCTACACCTTC,CSVFGSNYGYTF
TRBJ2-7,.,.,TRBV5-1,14,TGCGCCAGCAGCGAACCGGGAAGCTCCTACGAGCAGTACTTC,CASSEPGSSYEQYF
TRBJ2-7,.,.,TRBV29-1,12,TGCAGCGTTGAGGTGACAGACTACGAGCAGTACTTC,CSVEVTDYEQYF
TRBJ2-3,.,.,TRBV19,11,TGTGCCAGTAGCCAAACAGATACGCAGTATTTT,CASSQTDTQYF
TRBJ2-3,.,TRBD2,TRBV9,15,TGTGCCAGCAGCGGAACTAGCGGGGGGATAAATACGCAGTATTTT,CASSGTSGGINTQYF
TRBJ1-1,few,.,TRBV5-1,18,TGCGCCAGCAGCTTGAGGTCGAGGACAGAGAAATCGAACACTGAAGCTTTCTTT,CASSLRSRTEKSNTEAFF
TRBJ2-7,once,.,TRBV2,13,TGTGCCAGCAGTGAAGCGAGGAAGAGCGAGCAGTACTTC,CASSEARKSEQYF
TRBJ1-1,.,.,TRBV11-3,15,TGTGCCAGCAGCTTAGGGGGCTCTATGAACACTGAAGCTTTCTTT,CASSLGGSMNTEAFF